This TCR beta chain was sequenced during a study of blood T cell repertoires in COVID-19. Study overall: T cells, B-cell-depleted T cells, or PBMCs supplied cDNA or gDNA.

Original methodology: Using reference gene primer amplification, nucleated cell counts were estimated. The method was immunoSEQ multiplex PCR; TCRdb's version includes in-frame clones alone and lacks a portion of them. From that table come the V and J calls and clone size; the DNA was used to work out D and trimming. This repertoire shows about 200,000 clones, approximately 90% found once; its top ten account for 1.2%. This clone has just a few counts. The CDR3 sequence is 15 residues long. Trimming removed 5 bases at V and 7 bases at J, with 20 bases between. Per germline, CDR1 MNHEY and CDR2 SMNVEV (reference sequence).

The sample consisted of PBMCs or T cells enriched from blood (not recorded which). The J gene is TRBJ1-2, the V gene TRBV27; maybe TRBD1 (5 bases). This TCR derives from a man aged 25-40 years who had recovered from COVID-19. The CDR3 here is CASSKGQGRLSGYTF. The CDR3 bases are TGTGCCAGCAGTAAGGGGCAGGGCCGTTTAAGTGGCTACACCTTC.